This T cell receptor (beta chain) was recovered during a study of T cell repertoires in aging, cancer and after chemotherapy. Study-wide findings and caveats: No conclusions about immunological memory after chemotherapy can be drawn from the repertoire data. Rebound thymic output was suggested by rising median generation probability during chemotherapy in each cancer cohort.

Trimming shortened V by 6 bases and J by 3 bases, and 12 bases separated the two germline ends. Germline V CDR1 and CDR2: SGHNT, YYREEE (reference sequence). The CDR3 totals 14 residues. There are a few counts of this clonotype. What it binds is not known. Multiplex touch-down PCR with TRB-A/B primers amplified rearranged V-D-J TRB sequences. TCRdb redid the calling of the multiplex PCR reads with MiXCR, one entry per CDR3 protein. The sample consists of around 1,000 distinct CDR3 sequences, approximately 23% of them appearing once. TCR beta rearrangements were amplified from peripheral blood genomic DNA.

This sequence joins TRBV5-4 and TRBJ1-4; possibly TRBD1 for D (5 bases). The sequencing sample was made of blood. The sequence was obtained from a human donor with a solid tumor. This CDR3 reads CASNPGGSNEKLFF. DNA for the CDR3: TGTGCCAGCAACCCCGGGGGTTCTAATGAAAAACTGTTTTTT.